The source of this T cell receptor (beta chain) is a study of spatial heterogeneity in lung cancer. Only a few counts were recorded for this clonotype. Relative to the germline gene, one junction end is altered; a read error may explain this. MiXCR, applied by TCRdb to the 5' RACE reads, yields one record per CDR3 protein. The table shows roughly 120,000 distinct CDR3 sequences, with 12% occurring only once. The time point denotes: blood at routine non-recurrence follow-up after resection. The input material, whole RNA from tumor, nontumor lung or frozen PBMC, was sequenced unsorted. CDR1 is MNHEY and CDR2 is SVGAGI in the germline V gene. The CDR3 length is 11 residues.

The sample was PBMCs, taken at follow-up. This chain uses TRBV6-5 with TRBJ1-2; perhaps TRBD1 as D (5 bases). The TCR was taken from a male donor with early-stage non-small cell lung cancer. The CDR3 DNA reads TGTGCCAGCGGGACCGCCTATCGCTACACCTTC. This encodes CASGTAYRYTF.